These 18 T cell receptor beta chains were sequenced from one sample in a study of blood T cells in healthy people across ages. Combining a sample-barcoded 5' primer with a J-beta primer mix, a second PCR ran for roughly 7 to 12 cycles. Via MiXCR, TCRdb re-called the 5' RACE reads, giving one row per CDR3 protein. The sample yields about 1.5 million distinct CDR3 sequences, roughly 43% seen once. The material sequenced was blood. These receptors all come from a woman younger than 35 in good health.

This clonotype was found a few times. This chain joins TRBV20-1 and TRBJ2-6, with 7 bases aligning to TRBD1. CDR1 DFQATT and CDR2 SNEGSKA come from the germline V gene (reference sequence). The CDR3 is 18 amino acids. After removal of 6 bases from V and 0 bases from J, the junction contained 14 bases not matched to a gene. The CDR3 sequence: CSAIRDSSFSSGANVLTF. The CDR3 nucleotides are TGCAGTGCGATCCGGGACAGCTCTTTCTCCTCTGGGGCCAACGTCCTGACTTTC.

This clonotype was seen only a few times. This chain uses TRBV10-3 with TRBJ2-1, with 8 bases identical to TRBD1. The CDR3 covers 13 residues. The germline gives CDR1 ENHRY, CDR2 SYGVKD. The J segment lost 7 bases and the V segment lost 6 bases, leaving 5 bases of the junction unmatched. The CDR3 is CAIRDRVINEQFF. The CDR3 nucleotides are TGTGCCATCAGGGACAGGGTAATTAATGAGCAGTTCTTC.

This clonotype was seen more than once but under ten times. The chain links TRBV20-1 to TRBJ2-7; perhaps TRBD2 as D (6 bases). V was cut by 3 bases and J by 4 bases, with 13 bases left in between. Germline lookup yields CDR1 DFQATT and CDR2 SNEGSKA (reference sequence). The CDR3 contains 13 residues. CDR3 in amino acids: CSASSGSLYEQYF. CDR3 DNA sequence: TGCAGTGCTAGTTCCGGGAGTCTTTACGAGCAGTACTTC.

This rearrangement joins TRBV11-2 to TRBJ2-7; tentatively, D is TRBD1 or TRBD2 (5 bases each). CDR1 SGHAT and CDR2 FQNNGV come from the germline V gene. The V end lost 4 bases, the J end lost 2 bases, and 18 bases lay between the germline ends. The CDR3 consists of 16 residues. The CDR3 nucleotides read TGTGCCAGCAGCTCTGGGGACGGACGATTCACCTACGAGCAGTACTTC. Translated, it gives CASSSGDGRFTYEQYF.

This clonotype has more than one count but fewer than ten. V and J are TRBV2 and TRBJ1-3; the D is unclear. The CDR3 runs 15 residues. With 6 bases removed from V and 1 base from J, the gap between germline ends came to 13 bases. Germline values: CDR1 SNHLY, CDR2 FYNNEI. The CDR3 bases are TGTGCCAGCAGGAGGCTAGTCAGTTCTGGAAACACCATATATTTT. Translated: CASRRLVSSGNTIYF.

The V gene is TRBV29-1, the J gene TRBJ2-1, with D maybe TRBD2 (5 bases). V dropped 5 bases and J dropped 0 bases, with 11 bases sitting between them. The CDR3 is made up of 14 amino acids. CDR1 and CDR2 (germline): SQVTM, ANQGSEA. CDR3 sequence: CSVPGLNSYNEQFF. The DNA for the CDR3 is TGCAGCGTTCCGGGGTTAAACTCCTACAATGAGCAGTTCTTC.

This chain connects TRBV7-8 to TRBJ2-1; perhaps TRBD1 as D (6 bases). The end of the DNA fits TRBJ2-7 better, so the J call may be wrong. The CDR3 loop spans 16 amino acids. CDR1 SGHVS and CDR2 FQNEAQ come from the germline V gene. The CDR3 sequence is CASSLAGQSSYNEQYF. CDR3 in DNA: TGTGCCAGCAGCTTAGCCGGACAGAGCTCCTACAATGAGCAGTACTTC.

This clonotype was observed a few times. This chain connects TRBV6-7 to TRBJ1-5; TRBD1 might be the D (6 bases). TRBV6-7 belongs to the ORF category, with a function that is uncertain. This CDR3 has 15 amino acids. Trimming took 5 bases from V and 5 from J, leaving 16 bases between them. This CDR3 reads CASSLGGGRHQPQHF. CDR3 bases: TGTGCCAGCAGTCTCGGGGGGGGGCGACATCAGCCCCAGCATTTT.

The rearrangement links TRBV30 to TRBJ2-1, with D perhaps matching TRBD1 (5 bases). V lost 3 bases and J 0 bases, leaving 12 bases between the germline ends. The CDR3 runs to 15 residues. The germline CDR1 and CDR2 sequences are GTSNPN and SVGIG (reference sequence). The CDR3 protein is CAWSREGTSYNEQFF. The DNA for the CDR3 is TGTGCCTGGAGCAGGGAAGGAACCTCCTACAATGAGCAGTTCTTC. The complete variable domain, with remaining parts taken from reference TRBV30 and TRBJ2-1, reads SQTIHQWPATLVQPVGSPLSLECTVEGTSNPNLYWYRQAAGRGLQLLFYSVGIGQISSEVPQNLSASRPQDRQFILSSKKLLLSDSGFYLCAWSREGTSYNEQFFGPGTRLTVL.

The V and J genes are TRBV7-9 and TRBJ2-2, with a tentative D call TRBD2 (6 bases). Trimming took 0 bases from V and 3 from J, leaving 8 bases between them. Germline assignment: CDR1 SEHNR and CDR2 FQNEAQ (reference sequence). The CDR3 contains 15 residues. The CDR3 DNA sequence: TGTGCCAGCAGCTTAGCGGGAGGCCACACCGGGGAGCTGTTTTTT. Encoded protein: CASSLAGGHTGELFF.

In its sample, this clonotype was seen a few times. The chain combines TRBV20-1 with TRBJ2-1, with D possibly being TRBD2 (5 bases). CDR1 DFQATT and CDR2 SNEGSKA come from the germline V gene (reference sequence). The CDR3 runs to 14 residues. Trimming left V 6 bases short and J 9 bases short, with 21 bases between. The DNA of the CDR3 is TGCAGTGCCCCACCCTCTAGGCGGGCGCTTGAGCAGTTCTTC. Its protein product is CSAPPSRRALEQFF.

A few counts support this clonotype. The chain is built from TRBV27 and TRBJ2-2; 8 bases map to TRBD1. The CDR3 spans 17 residues. J lost 1 base, V lost 5 bases, and 9 bases had no gene match. CDR1 and CDR2 from the germline V gene are MNHEY and SMNVEV (reference sequence). CDR3 loop: CASSRISGTGNTGELFF. The CDR3, as DNA: TGTGCCAGCAGTAGGATATCCGGGACAGGGAACACCGGGGAGCTGTTTTTT.

V is TRBV4-2 and J is TRBJ2-2; 8 bases agree with TRBD2. This CDR3 spans 16 amino acids. Germline V gives CDR1 LGHNA, CDR2 YNFKEQ. The J segment lost 3 bases and the V segment lost 5 bases, leaving 8 bases of the junction unmatched. The CDR3 DNA follows: TGTGCCAGCAGCAAAAGCGGGAGAGACCACACCGGGGAGCTGTTTTTT. Protein product: CASSKSGRDHTGELFF.

CDR3 DNA: TGTGCCTGGAGCCCCGGAGTATATCAGCCCCAGCATTTT. Its protein product is CAWSPGVYQPQHF. The chain links TRBV30 to TRBJ1-5; the D is unclear. CDR1 and CDR2 (germline): GTSNPN, SVGIG (reference sequence). The CDR3 has 13 residues. The V end was cut by 3 bases, the J end by 5 bases, with 11 bases between.

CDR3 in amino acids: CASSPNGLPRLFF. DNA for the CDR3: TGTGCCAGCAGTCCAAACGGGCTTCCGAGGCTGTTTTTT. The chain joins TRBV6-2 or TRBV6-3 to TRBJ2-2; no firm D call. This CDR3 has 13 residues. Between the trimmed V and J ends, which lost 5 bases and 13 bases, there was a span of 17 bases. Germline V lookup: CDR1 MNHEY, CDR2 SVGEGT.

V is TRBV20-1 and J is TRBJ2-3; D remains ambiguous. In germline, CDR1 is DFQATT, CDR2 SNEGSKA (reference sequence). This CDR3 has 14 amino acids. Between the trimmed V and J ends, which lost 5 bases and 2 bases, there was a span of 14 bases. CDR3 DNA: TGCAGTGCTGGACCTGGTGGGGACACAGATACGCAGTATTTT. Amino acid sequence: CSAGPGGDTDTQYF.

A remark on this clonotype: Mismatch with germline at one junction end may stem from a read error. The V call is TRBV20-1, the J call TRBJ2-1; perhaps TRBD2 as D (6 bases). The CDR3 covers 14 residues. Per germline, CDR1 DFQATT and CDR2 SNEGSKA (reference sequence). The CDR3 reads CNARVRRAYNEQFF. In DNA form, the CDR3 reads TGCAATGCTAGAGTTAGGAGGGCCTACAATGAGCAGTTCTTC.

This clonotype was picked up a small number of times. V and J are TRBV7-3 and TRBJ1-1, with D unclear. The CDR3 has 13 residues. The V gene's germline CDR1 is SGHTA and CDR2 FQGTGA. Trimming removed 5 bases at V and 1 base at J, with 8 bases between. In nucleotides, the CDR3 is TGTGCCAGCAGCAAAGACTGGAACACTGAAGCTTTCTTT. Its protein product is CASSKDWNTEAFF.